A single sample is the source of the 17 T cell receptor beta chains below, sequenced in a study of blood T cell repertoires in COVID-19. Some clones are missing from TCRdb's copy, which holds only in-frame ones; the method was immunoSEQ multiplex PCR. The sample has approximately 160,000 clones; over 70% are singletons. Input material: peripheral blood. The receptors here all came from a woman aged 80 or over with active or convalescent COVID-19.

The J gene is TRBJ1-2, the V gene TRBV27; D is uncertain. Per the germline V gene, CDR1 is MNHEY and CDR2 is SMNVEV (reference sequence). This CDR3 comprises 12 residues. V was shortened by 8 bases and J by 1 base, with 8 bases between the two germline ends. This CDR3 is CASGEVNYGYTF. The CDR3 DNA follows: TGTGCCAGCGGCGAGGTTAACTATGGCTACACCTTC.

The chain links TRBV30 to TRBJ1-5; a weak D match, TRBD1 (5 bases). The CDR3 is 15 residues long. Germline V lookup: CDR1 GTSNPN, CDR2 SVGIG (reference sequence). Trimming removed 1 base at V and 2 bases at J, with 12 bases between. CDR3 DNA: TGTGCCTGGAGTGCCCCGGCCAGGGGCAATCAGCCCCAGCATTTT. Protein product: CAWSAPARGNQPQHF.

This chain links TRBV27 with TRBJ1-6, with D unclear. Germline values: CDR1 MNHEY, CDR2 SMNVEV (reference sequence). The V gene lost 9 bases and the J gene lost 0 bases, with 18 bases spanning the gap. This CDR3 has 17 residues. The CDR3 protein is CARALVAGRSYNSPLHF. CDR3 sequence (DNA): TGTGCCAGGGCATTGGTTGCGGGCCGCTCCTATAATTCACCCCTCCACTTT.

The CDR3 loop is CASKAGAYGYTF. CDR3 in DNA: TGTGCCAGTAAAGCAGGGGCCTATGGCTACACCTTC. The chain joins TRBV19 to TRBJ1-2; tentative D call: TRBD1 (6 bases). There are 12 residues in the CDR3. Germline CDR1 LNHDA, CDR2 SQIVND (reference sequence). Deletions cut 7 bases from V and 4 bases from J, with 10 bases between. Drawing the rest from reference TRBV19 and TRBJ1-2, the complete variable domain is DGGITQSPKYLFRKEGQNVTLSCEQNLNHDAMYWYRQDPGQGLRLIYYSQIVNDFQKGDIAEGYSVSREKKESFPLTVTSAQKNPTAFYLCASKAGAYGYTFGSGTRLTVV.

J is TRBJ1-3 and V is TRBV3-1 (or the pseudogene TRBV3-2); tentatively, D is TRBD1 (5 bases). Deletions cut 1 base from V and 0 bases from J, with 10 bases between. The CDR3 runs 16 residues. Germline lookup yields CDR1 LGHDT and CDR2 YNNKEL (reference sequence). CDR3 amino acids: CASSQVGGSSGNTIYF. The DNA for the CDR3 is TGTGCCAGCAGCCAAGTGGGGGGGAGCTCTGGAAACACCATATATTTT.

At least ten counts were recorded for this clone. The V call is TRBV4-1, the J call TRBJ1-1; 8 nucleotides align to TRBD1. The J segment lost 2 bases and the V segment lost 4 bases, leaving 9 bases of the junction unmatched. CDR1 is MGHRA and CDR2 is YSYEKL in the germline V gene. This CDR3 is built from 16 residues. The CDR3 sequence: CASSPGQGAKNTEAFF. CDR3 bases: TGCGCCAGCAGCCCCGGACAGGGTGCGAAAAACACTGAAGCTTTCTTT.

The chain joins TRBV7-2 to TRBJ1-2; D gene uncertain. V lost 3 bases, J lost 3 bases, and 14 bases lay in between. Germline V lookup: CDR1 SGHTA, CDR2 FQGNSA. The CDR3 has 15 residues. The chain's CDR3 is CASSFGSGVDYGYTF. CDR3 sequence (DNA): TGTGCCAGCAGCTTCGGGAGTGGGGTTGACTATGGCTACACCTTC.

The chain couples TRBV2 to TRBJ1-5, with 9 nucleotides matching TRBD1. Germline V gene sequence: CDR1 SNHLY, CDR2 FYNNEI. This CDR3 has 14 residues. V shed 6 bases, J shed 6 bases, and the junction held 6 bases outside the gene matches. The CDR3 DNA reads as TGTGCCAGCAGCCTTGGGACAGGGAGTCAGCCCCAGCATTTT. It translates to CASSLGTGSQPQHF.

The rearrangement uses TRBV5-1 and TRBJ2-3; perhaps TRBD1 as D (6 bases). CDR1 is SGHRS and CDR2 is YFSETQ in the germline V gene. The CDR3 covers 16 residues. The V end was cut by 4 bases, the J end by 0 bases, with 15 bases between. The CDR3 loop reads CASSLLTGSSTDTQYF. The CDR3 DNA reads TGCGCCAGCAGCCTTCTGACAGGTAGTAGCACAGATACGCAGTATTTT.

In DNA, the CDR3 is TGTGCCAGCAGCGTAGCCGGACAGCCGACCTCACCCCTCCACTTT. Protein product: CASSVAGQPTSPLHF. The rearrangement uses TRBV9 and TRBJ1-6; D perhaps matches TRBD1 (6 bases). CDR3 size: 15 residues. CDR1 is SGDLS and CDR2 is YYNGEE in the germline V gene. Trimming took off 0 bases at V and 10 bases at J, with 14 bases between the two ends. The variable domain in full, with the rest retrieved from reference TRBV9 and TRBJ1-6, is DSGVTQTPKHLITATGQRVTLRCSPRSGDLSVYWYQQSLDQGLQFLIQYYNGEERAKGNILERFSAQQFPDLHSELNLSSLELGDSALYFCASSVAGQPTSPLHFGNGTRLTVT.

Here the CDR3 reads CASSPFKGGGYTF. The CDR3 bases are TGTGCCAGCAGCCCATTCAAGGGAGGGGGCTACACCTTC. The chain couples TRBV3-1 (or the pseudogene TRBV3-2) to TRBJ1-2; no clear D. V gave up 4 bases and J gave up 8 bases, with 14 bases separating them. CDR3 length: 13 amino acids. Looked up from germline, CDR1 is LGHDT and CDR2 is YNNKEL (reference sequence).

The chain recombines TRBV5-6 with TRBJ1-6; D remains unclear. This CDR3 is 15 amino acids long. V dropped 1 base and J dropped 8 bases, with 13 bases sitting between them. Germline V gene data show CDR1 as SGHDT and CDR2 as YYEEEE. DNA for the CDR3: TGTGCCAGCAGCTTGATGACATGGCCCTATTCACCCCTCCACTTT. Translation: CASSLMTWPYSPLHF.

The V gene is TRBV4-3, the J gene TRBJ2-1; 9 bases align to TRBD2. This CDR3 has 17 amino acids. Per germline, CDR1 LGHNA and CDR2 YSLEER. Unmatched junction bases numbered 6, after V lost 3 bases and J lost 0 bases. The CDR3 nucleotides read TGCGCCAGCAGCCATCTGTTAGCGGGGGCCTCCTACAATGAGCAGTTCTTC. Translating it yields CASSHLLAGASYNEQFF.

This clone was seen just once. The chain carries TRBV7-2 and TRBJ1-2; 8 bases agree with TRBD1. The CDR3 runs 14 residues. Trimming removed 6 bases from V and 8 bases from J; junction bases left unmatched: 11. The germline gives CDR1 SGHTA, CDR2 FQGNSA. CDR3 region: CASSFSQGAEGYTF. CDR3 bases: TGTGCCAGCAGTTTTAGCCAGGGGGCAGAGGGCTACACCTTC.

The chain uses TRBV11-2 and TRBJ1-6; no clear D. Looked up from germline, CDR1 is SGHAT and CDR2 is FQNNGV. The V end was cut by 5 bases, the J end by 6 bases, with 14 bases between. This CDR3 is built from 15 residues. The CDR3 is CASSPLSWSNSPLHF. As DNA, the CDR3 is TGTGCCAGCAGCCCCTTAAGCTGGAGTAATTCACCCCTCCACTTT.

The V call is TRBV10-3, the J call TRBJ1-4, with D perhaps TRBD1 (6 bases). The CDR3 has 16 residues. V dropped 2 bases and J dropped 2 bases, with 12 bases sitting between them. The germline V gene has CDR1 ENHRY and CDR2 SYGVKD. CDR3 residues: CAISEKAGATNEKLFF. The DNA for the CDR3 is TGTGCCATCAGTGAGAAAGCAGGGGCGACTAATGAAAAACTGTTTTTT.

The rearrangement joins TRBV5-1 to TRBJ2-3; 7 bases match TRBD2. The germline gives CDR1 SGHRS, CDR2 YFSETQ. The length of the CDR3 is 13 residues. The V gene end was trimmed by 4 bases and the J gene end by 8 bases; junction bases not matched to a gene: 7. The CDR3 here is CASSTTSEGTQYF. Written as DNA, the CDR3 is TGCGCCAGCAGCACTACTAGCGAGGGTACGCAGTATTTT.